These 13 T cell receptor beta chains share one sample of origin, sequenced in a study of blood T cell repertoires in COVID-19. The assay was immunoSEQ multiplex PCR, and TCRdb's table has in-frame clones only and misses some. This sample has under 450,000 clones, with 70% to 90% found just once. The specimen was PBMCs or T cells enriched from blood (not recorded which). The receptors were gathered from a man aged 25 to 40 who had recovered from COVID-19.

This chain uses TRBV10-1 with TRBJ2-3; 13 bases line up with TRBD2. Germline CDR1 reads WNHNN; CDR2 reads SYGVQD (reference sequence). V was clipped by 0 bases and J by 2 bases; unmatched bases: 5. The CDR3 covers 18 residues. CDR3 sequence reads: CASSESVGLAGITDTQYF. In DNA, the CDR3 is TGCGCCAGCAGTGAGTCGGTGGGACTAGCGGGGATCACAGATACGCAGTATTTT.

Notes on this clone: Other DNA sequences in the same sample also yield this CDR3. The chain joins TRBV2 to TRBJ1-1, with unresolved D. From germline, CDR1 is SNHLY and CDR2 FYNNEI. This CDR3 region has 13 residues. V was trimmed by 2 bases and J by 3 bases, leaving 7 bases between them. The DNA for the CDR3 is TGTGCCAGCAGTGAACTGGAGGACACTGAAGCTTTCTTT. Its translation: CASSELEDTEAFF.

This rearrangement joins TRBV5-1 to TRBJ1-1; no firm D call. The V end lost 7 bases, the J end lost 1 base, and 11 bases lay between the germline ends. Germline CDR1 and CDR2: SGHRS and YFSETQ. The CDR3 is made up of 13 amino acids. CDR3 amino acids: CASASEGNTEAFF. CDR3 coding DNA: TGCGCCAGCGCCAGTGAGGGGAACACTGAAGCTTTCTTT. The variable domain in full, completed from reference TRBV5-1 and TRBJ1-1, reads KAGVTQTPRYLIKTRGQQVTLSCSPISGHRSVSWYQQTPGQGLQFLFEYFSETQRNKGNFPGRFSGRQFSNSRSEMNVSTLELGDSALYLCASASEGNTEAFFGQGTRLTVV.

The rearrangement joins TRBV4-3 to TRBJ1-4; 7 bases align to TRBD1. J was trimmed by 0 bases and V by 3 bases; bases with no gene match: 7. Germline V gene lookup returns CDR1 LGHNA and CDR2 YSLEER. This CDR3 contains 17 residues. The CDR3 loop is CASSQERTGPTNEKLFF. CDR3 nucleotides: TGCGCCAGCAGCCAGGAGAGGACAGGCCCAACTAATGAAAAACTGTTTTTT.

The rearrangement links TRBV5-1 to TRBJ1-2, with 12 nucleotides matching TRBD1. CDR1 SGHRS and CDR2 YFSETQ come from the germline V gene. The length of the CDR3 is 15 residues. Trimming at V came to 5 bases and at J to 3 bases, leaving 5 bases not matched to a gene. The CDR3 DNA reads as TGCGCCAGCAGAACAGGGACAGGGGGCGACTATGGCTACACCTTC. The encoded protein is CASRTGTGGDYGYTF.

The chain couples TRBV29-1 to TRBJ2-5; tentatively, D is TRBD1 (6 bases). V was trimmed by 0 bases and J by 2 bases, leaving 13 bases between them. The CDR3 covers 15 residues. Germline CDR1 reads SQVTM; CDR2 reads ANQGSEA. DNA for the CDR3: TGCAGCGTTGAAGATCCAAGGACAGCACAAGAGACCCAGTACTTC. Translated: CSVEDPRTAQETQYF.

The rearrangement joins TRBV5-1 to TRBJ1-5; D perhaps matches TRBD1 (5 bases). The germline V gene encodes CDR1 SGHRS and CDR2 YFSETQ. Trimming shortened V by 0 bases and J by 6 bases, and 13 bases separated the two germline ends. This CDR3 region has 15 residues. CDR3 region: CASSLVGDRTQPQHF. CDR3 in DNA: TGCGCCAGCAGCTTGGTGGGTGACAGAACTCAGCCCCAGCATTTT.

V gene TRBV30 combines with J gene TRBJ1-2, with 9 bases fitting TRBD1. The CDR3 runs to 13 residues. Germline V gene lookup returns CDR1 GTSNPN and CDR2 SVGIG (reference sequence). V lost 5 bases and J lost 2; bases outside the gene matches: 3. CDR3 nucleotides: TGTGCCTGGTCAACAGGGGGCAACTATGGCTACACCTTC. This gives the protein CAWSTGGNYGYTF.

The V and J genes are TRBV7-9 and TRBJ1-2; D is undetermined. V lost 1 base and J 5 bases, leaving 5 bases between the germline ends. The CDR3 length is 12 residues. Germline loops: CDR1 SEHNR, CDR2 FQNEAQ (reference sequence). The CDR3 reads CASSLVRYGYTF. DNA of the CDR3: TGTGCCAGCAGCTTAGTTAGATATGGCTACACCTTC.

This chain connects TRBV5-1 to TRBJ1-1; tentative D call: TRBD1 (6 bases). CDR3 length: 14 residues. The V and J ends lost 0 bases and 6 bases respectively, with 12 bases between them. Germline V gene lookup returns CDR1 SGHRS and CDR2 YFSETQ. The CDR3 sequence is CASSLGGTLSEAFF. CDR3 DNA: TGCGCCAGCAGCTTGGGGGGGACACTTTCTGAAGCTTTCTTT. Full variable domain (outside the CDR3, taken from reference TRBV5-1 and TRBJ1-1): KAGVTQTPRYLIKTRGQQVTLSCSPISGHRSVSWYQQTPGQGLQFLFEYFSETQRNKGNFPGRFSGRQFSNSRSEMNVSTLELGDSALYLCASSLGGTLSEAFFGQGTRLTVV.

This chain joins TRBV11-3 and TRBJ2-2, with D possibly being TRBD1 (5 bases). The germline V and J ends were trimmed by 5 bases and 0 bases, with 10 bases remaining between them. Germline CDR1 SGHNT, CDR2 YENEEA. The CDR3 contains 15 residues. The CDR3 nucleotides are TGTGCCAGCAGCCCGGACATCACGAACACCGGGGAGCTGTTTTTT. This translates into CASSPDITNTGELFF.

The genes are TRBV30 and TRBJ1-2; possible D gene TRBD1, 5 bases. Germline V gives CDR1 GTSNPN, CDR2 SVGIG (reference sequence). The CDR3 is 16 residues long. V was pared by 3 bases and J by 0 bases, with 17 bases between. The chain's CDR3 is CAWSAPATAANYGYTF. DNA for the CDR3: TGTGCCTGGAGCGCCCCCGCGACAGCTGCTAACTATGGCTACACCTTC.

The rearrangement uses TRBV4-2 and TRBJ1-1; TRBD1 matches 7 bases. This CDR3 is built from 17 residues. CDR1 is LGHNA, CDR2 YNFKEQ, per germline. Trimming took 5 bases from V and 8 from J; bases not matched to a gene: 20. The CDR3 DNA sequence: TGTGCCAGCAGCTATGCCCAGGGGGGAGATCTTGTTAGAGAAGCTTTCTTT. Translated, it gives CASSYAQGGDLVREAFF.